Below, 2 T cell receptor beta chains from the same sample are listed, as sequenced in a study of blood T cells in healthy people across ages. Combining a sample-barcoded 5' primer with a J-beta primer mix, a second PCR ran for about 7 to 11 cycles. One entry per CDR3 protein results from TCRdb running MiXCR on the 5' RACE reads. The table shows around 1,000,000 distinct CDR3 sequences, with approximately 25% occurring only once. These same data were also listed under a study on T cells of mothers and their children.

Sequencing input: blood. These receptors originate from a girl aged 2 to 10 in good health.

This clonotype was found a few times. The rearrangement links TRBV6-1 to TRBJ1-2; 7 positions agree with TRBD1. This CDR3 has 13 residues. Germline assignment: CDR1 MNHNS and CDR2 SASEGT. The J segment lost 8 bases and the V segment lost 10 bases, leaving 13 bases of the junction unmatched. The CDR3 coding sequence is TGTGCCACCAAGCTTCATGACAGGGACGGCTACACCTTC. Its translation: CATKLHDRDGYTF.

This clonotype has at least ten counts. This chain connects TRBV3-1 to TRBJ1-6; D not certain. Germline CDR1 LGHDT, CDR2 YNNKEL (reference sequence). The CDR3 is 12 residues long. Trimming took off 1 base at V and 9 bases at J, with 4 bases between the two ends. The chain's CDR3 is CASSQVGSPLHF. The CDR3 DNA follows: TGTGCCAGCAGCCAAGTCGGTTCACCCCTCCACTTT.